This TCR beta chain emerged from a study of Ad26.COV2.S vaccination and SARS-CoV-2 variants. TCRdb's table, derived via immunoSEQ multiplex PCR, lists solely in-frame clones and lacks some. The sample records roughly 380,000 clones, approximately 90% being singletons. The germline gives CDR1 MNHEY, CDR2 SMNVEV (reference sequence). The trim removed 5 bases at V and 9 bases at J, leaving 16 bases unmatched. CDR3 length: 16 residues. Study results and caveats: Post-vaccination breadth of spike-specific CD8+ and CD4+ T cell responses was reportedly substantial. Vaccinees displayed broader spike-specific TCR repertoires than placebo recipients. Measures of TCR breadth and depth may have fallen short of total T cell responses. Breadth measured for non-spike TCRs was similar across vaccine and placebo recipients.

Worth noting for this clone: Its antigen is currently unknown.

The chain combines TRBV27 with TRBJ1-5; 7 bases line up with TRBD1. The sample consisted of peripheral blood, taken after recovery from COVID-19. This receptor was obtained from a human donor who had recovered from COVID-19. CDR3: CASSPRGGPAGRPQHF. DNA of the CDR3: TGTGCCAGCAGTCCCCGAGGGGGCCCGGCCGGAAGGCCCCAGCATTTT.